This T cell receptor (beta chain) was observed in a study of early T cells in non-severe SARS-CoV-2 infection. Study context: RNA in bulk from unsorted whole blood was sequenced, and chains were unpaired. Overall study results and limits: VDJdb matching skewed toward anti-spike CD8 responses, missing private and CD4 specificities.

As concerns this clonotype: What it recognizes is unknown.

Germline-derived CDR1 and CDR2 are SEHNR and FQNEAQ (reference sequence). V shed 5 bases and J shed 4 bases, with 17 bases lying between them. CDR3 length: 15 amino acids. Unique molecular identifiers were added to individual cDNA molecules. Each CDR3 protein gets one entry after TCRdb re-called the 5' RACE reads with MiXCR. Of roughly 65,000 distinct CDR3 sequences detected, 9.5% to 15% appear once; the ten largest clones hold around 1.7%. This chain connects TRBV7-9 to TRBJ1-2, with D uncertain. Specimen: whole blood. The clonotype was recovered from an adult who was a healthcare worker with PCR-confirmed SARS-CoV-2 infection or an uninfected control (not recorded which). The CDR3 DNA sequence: TGTGCCAGCAGCCCTTTAGATACAGCCGGCTATGGCTACACCTTC. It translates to CASSPLDTAGYGYTF. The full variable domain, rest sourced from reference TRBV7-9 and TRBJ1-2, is DTGVSQNPRHKITKRGQNVTFRCDPISEHNRLYWYRQTLGQGPEFLTYFQNEAQLEKSRLLSDRFSAERPKGSFSTLEIQRTEQGDSAMYLCASSPLDTAGYGYTFGSGTRLTVV.